Included here is one T cell receptor (beta chain) sequence, with context. As processed by the authors: For nucleated cells, counts were estimated from reference gene primer amplification. Sequencing was performed with immunoSEQ multiplex PCR; in TCRdb, only in-frame clones are kept and a portion is missing. D and trimming come from the DNA, and the V and J calls and clone size come from that table. The data hold 350,000 or so clones, with about 86% observed a single time. The data were obtained in a study of blood T cell repertoires in COVID-19. Overall study context: The cDNA or gDNA used as material had been derived from T cells, B-cell-depleted T cells, or PBMCs.

Residents of 24 US areas, aged about 18 to 89 years, made up the participants. In assigning cohorts, the study relied on participant-reported clinical history. Trimming took 6 bases from V and 1 from J, leaving 10 bases between them. The CDR3 has 14 residues. Germline loops: CDR1 KGHSH, CDR2 LQKENI. The sequencing input was PBMCs or T cells enriched from blood (not recorded which). This TCR came from a woman aged 35 to 49 with acute COVID-19. This chain uses TRBV18 with TRBJ1-5; unclear D gene. Here the CDR3 reads CASSRLESNQPQHF. The CDR3 bases are TGTGCCAGCTCCCGACTTGAGAGCAATCAGCCCCAGCATTTT. The full variable domain, with the rest looked up from reference TRBV18 and TRBJ1-5, is NAGVMQNPRHLVRRRGQEARLRCSPMKGHSHVYWYRQLPEEGLKFMVYLQKENIIDESGMPKERFSAEFPKEGPSILRIQQVVRGDSAAYFCASSRLESNQPQHFGDGTRLSIL.